The present TCR beta chain was sequenced within a study of blood T cell repertoires in COVID-19. Method: immunoSEQ multiplex PCR; TCRdb's copy keeps in-frame clones and lacks some. The sample yields over 250,000 clones, roughly nine tenths seen once. The germline V gene encodes CDR1 MNHEY and CDR2 SVGAGI. The CDR3 is 13 amino acids. The germline V and J ends were trimmed by 5 bases and 6 bases, with 13 bases remaining between them. This clonotype was sampled from a man in his fifties with acute or convalescent COVID-19. The chain couples TRBV6-5 to TRBJ1-2, with D unresolved. The sample comprised peripheral blood. Written as DNA, the CDR3 is TGTGCCAGCAGTCGAGGAGGGCGGAATGGCTACACCTTC. It yields the protein CASSRGGRNGYTF.